Shown below are 28 T cell receptor beta chains from a single sample sequenced in a study of CD8+CD57+ T cells in acquired aplastic anemia. TCR beta VDJ and CDR3 profiling used genomic DNA as template. TCRdb independently ran MiXCR on the reads; one entry per CDR3 protein. The repertoire holds a few hundred thousand distinct CDR3 sequences, with approximately 60% as singletons. Patients included in sequencing had previously demonstrated CD8+CD57+ cell expansion by flow cytometry. Source material: sorted CD4+, CD8+, or CD8+CD57+ T cells (not recorded which) from PBMCs. All receptors derive from a human donor with aplastic anemia.

The chain has TRBV10-3 and TRBJ2-2; D uncertain. Germline V gene lookup returns CDR1 ENHRY and CDR2 SYGVKD. The CDR3 is made up of 13 amino acids. V was shortened by 2 bases and J by 5 bases, with 6 bases between the two germline ends. This chain's CDR3 is CAISEKTTGELFF. Here the CDR3 DNA reads TGTGCCATCAGTGAGAAAACAACCGGGGAGCTGTTTTTT.

The J gene is TRBJ1-1, the V gene TRBV7-9, with D possibly matching TRBD1 (5 bases). The germline V and J ends were trimmed by 2 bases and 4 bases, with 11 bases remaining between them. Germline assignment: CDR1 SEHNR and CDR2 FQNEAQ (reference sequence). The CDR3 length is 14 residues. The CDR3 nucleotides are TGTGCCAGCAGCTTAAAGGGGTACGGCACTGAAGCTTTCTTT. This gives the protein CASSLKGYGTEAFF. The entire variable domain, with the rest obtained from reference TRBV7-9 and TRBJ1-1, is as follows: DTGVSQNPRHKITKRGQNVTFRCDPISEHNRLYWYRQTLGQGPEFLTYFQNEAQLEKSRLLSDRFSAERPKGSFSTLEIQRTEQGDSAMYLCASSLKGYGTEAFFGQGTRLTVV.

This clonotype was picked up many times. The genes are TRBV3-1 and TRBJ2-7, with D uncertain. CDR1 and CDR2 from the germline V gene are LGHDT and YNNKEL (reference sequence). V was clipped by 4 bases and J by 7 bases, with 17 bases between them. The length of the CDR3 is 14 residues. CDR3 sequence (DNA): TGTGCCAGCAGCCTGGGTCAGGAAATAGGGGAGCAGTACTTC. It is translated as CASSLGQEIGEQYF.

This chain connects TRBV6-5 to TRBJ2-7; 7 bases align to TRBD2. CDR1 and CDR2 from the germline V gene are MNHEY and SVGAGI. J was trimmed by 4 bases and V by 2 bases; bases with no gene match: 5. The CDR3 has 14 amino acids. The CDR3 DNA sequence: TGTGCCAGCAGTTACGGGGGGGGGAGATACGAGCAGTACTTC. Amino acid sequence: CASSYGGGRYEQYF.

At least ten counts were recorded for this clonotype. The chain employs TRBV12-3 or TRBV12-4 and TRBJ1-3; a weak D match, TRBD1 (5 bases). This CDR3 contains 16 residues. The V end was cut by 6 bases, the J end by 0 bases, with 15 bases between. The CDR3: CASSPFWGNSGNTIYF. The DNA for the CDR3 is TGTGCCAGCAGCCCATTTTGGGGGAACTCTGGAAACACCATATATTTT.

CDR3 sequence reads: CSVERGGAKNIQYF. The CDR3 DNA reads as TGCAGCGTGGAAAGGGGGGGGGCCAAAAACATTCAGTACTTC. V and J are TRBV29-1 and TRBJ2-4; D might be TRBD2 (7 bases). The V end lost 6 bases, the J end lost 1 base, and 13 bases lay between the germline ends. The germline V gene has CDR1 SQVTM and CDR2 ANQGSEA. CDR3 length equals 14 residues.

This chain links TRBV10-2 with TRBJ2-7; no clear D. V was clipped by 3 bases and J by 0 bases, with 12 bases between them. Per the germline V gene, CDR1 is WSHSY and CDR2 is SAAADI. The CDR3 covers 15 residues. CDR3 coding DNA: TGCGCCAGCAGTGACCGAGTAGGTAGCTCCTACGAGCAGTACTTC. Translating gives CASSDRVGSSYEQYF.

The rearrangement links TRBV20-1 to TRBJ1-5, with D possibly TRBD1 on 5 matching bases. Per the germline V gene, CDR1 is DFQATT and CDR2 is SNEGSKA (reference sequence). The V and J ends lost 3 bases and 2 bases respectively, with 14 bases between them. This CDR3 has 15 residues. The CDR3 here is CSARRGDAGNQPQHF. In nucleotides, the CDR3 is TGCAGTGCTAGGCGGGGGGACGCGGGCAATCAGCCCCAGCATTTT.

The rearrangement links TRBV7-9 to TRBJ1-1; D gene unclear. Per the germline V gene, CDR1 is SEHNR and CDR2 is FQNEAQ (reference sequence). V was pared by 5 bases and J by 7 bases, with 11 bases between. This CDR3 contains 12 residues. CDR3 loop: CASSPPGIEAFF. The CDR3 DNA is TGTGCCAGCAGCCCGCCGGGGATTGAAGCTTTCTTT.

This rearrangement joins TRBV5-1 to TRBJ2-7; 9 bases align to TRBD1. Germline trimming cut 5 bases from V and 5 bases from J; bases unmatched to any gene: 11. Looked up from germline, CDR1 is SGHRS and CDR2 is YFSETQ. This CDR3 region has 15 residues. The CDR3 loop reads CASSQIGQGINEQYF. CDR3 coding DNA: TGCGCCAGCAGTCAAATTGGACAGGGGATAAACGAGCAGTACTTC.

The table lists this clonotype with many counts. This chain connects TRBV12-3 or TRBV12-4 to TRBJ2-1; either TRBD1 or TRBD2 may fit D (6 bases each). V was shortened by 3 bases and J by 3 bases, with 12 bases between the two germline ends. The CDR3 totals 15 residues. CDR3 protein: CASSFAGGIYNEQFF. In nucleotides, the CDR3 is TGTGCCAGCAGTTTTGCCGGGGGCATCTACAATGAGCAGTTCTTC.

This clonotype was picked up many times. The V and J genes are TRBV6-5 and TRBJ2-7, with D perhaps matching TRBD1 or TRBD2 (5 bases each). The CDR3 has 13 residues. Germline CDR1 and CDR2: MNHEY and SVGAGI. The V end lost 0 bases, the J end lost 3 bases, and 6 bases lay between the germline ends. CDR3 in DNA: TGTGCCAGCAGTTACTCGAGGGGCTACGAGCAGTACTTC. The encoded protein is CASSYSRGYEQYF.

This clonotype was seen repeatedly, ten times or more. This chain links TRBV6-1 with TRBJ1-1, with 8 bases lining up with TRBD1. CDR3 size: 18 residues. CDR1 and CDR2 (germline): MNHNS, SASEGT. J lost 5 bases, V lost 1 base, and 15 bases had no gene match. Here the CDR3 reads CASSEGNTRTGGYTEAFF. DNA for the CDR3: TGTGCCAGCAGTGAAGGCAACACAAGAACAGGGGGTTATACTGAAGCTTTCTTT.

V usage is TRBV30 and J usage is TRBJ2-7; TRBD1 or TRBD2 may be the D gene (7 bases each). The CDR3 is made up of 15 amino acids. Trimming pared 0 bases from V and 1 base from J, leaving 13 bases between. The germline V gene encodes CDR1 GTSNPN and CDR2 SVGIG (reference sequence). CDR3 protein: CAWSVQGRASYEQYF. In nucleotides, the CDR3 is TGTGCCTGGAGTGTACAGGGGAGGGCTTCCTACGAGCAGTACTTC.

This clonotype was seen only a few times. This chain links TRBV15 with TRBJ2-5, with a possible D match to TRBD2 (6 bases). The germline gives CDR1 LNHNV, CDR2 YYDKDF (reference sequence). The CDR3 has 15 residues. Trimming pared 4 bases from V and 7 bases from J, leaving 19 bases between. CDR3 sequence reads: CATSIPNSGLGTQYF. Here the CDR3 DNA reads TGTGCCACCAGCATCCCCAATAGCGGCCTGGGGACCCAGTACTTC.

The J gene is TRBJ1-1, the V gene TRBV7-8; 9 nucleotides agree with TRBD1. The ends lost 3 bases at V and 0 bases at J; junction bases unmatched: 8. The CDR3 is 17 amino acids. Looked up from germline, CDR1 is SGHVS and CDR2 is FQNEAQ. This chain's CDR3 is CASSFRQGGSMNTEAFF. In DNA, the CDR3 is TGTGCCAGCAGCTTCCGACAGGGGGGGTCGATGAACACTGAAGCTTTCTTT.

This rearrangement joins TRBV20-1 to TRBJ1-2; D unclear. Between the trimmed V and J ends, which lost 5 bases and 7 bases, there was a span of 8 bases. The length of the CDR3 is 10 residues. Germline V lookup: CDR1 DFQATT, CDR2 SNEGSKA (reference sequence). The DNA of the CDR3 is TGCAGTGCTTGGGAAGGTGGCTACACCTTC. Translating it yields CSAWEGGYTF.

This chain connects TRBV7-9 to TRBJ2-1; perhaps TRBD2 as D (5 bases). The germline V gene encodes CDR1 SEHNR and CDR2 FQNEAQ (reference sequence). The germline V and J ends were trimmed by 2 bases and 0 bases, with 5 bases remaining between them. The CDR3 contains 14 residues. The DNA for the CDR3 is TGTGCCAGCAGCTTAAGCGGCTCCTACAATGAGCAGTTCTTC. This sequence encodes CASSLSGSYNEQFF.

The genes are TRBV20-1 and TRBJ2-1; 11 bases map to TRBD2. J lost 9 bases, V lost 8 bases, and 9 bases had no gene match. This CDR3 has 13 amino acids. Germline lookup yields CDR1 DFQATT and CDR2 SNEGSKA (reference sequence). In nucleotides, the CDR3 is TGCAGTCTGGCTAGCGGGAGGAGGAGTGAGCAGTTCTTC. Amino acids: CSLASGRRSEQFF.

The chain links TRBV2 to TRBJ2-3, with 7 bases identical to TRBD2. V dropped 9 bases and J dropped 5; count of bases not matched to a gene: 11. CDR1 is SNHLY and CDR2 is FYNNEI in the germline V gene. The CDR3 runs 14 residues. CDR3 loop: CASGEDPGGDTQYF. The CDR3 DNA reads TGTGCCAGTGGGGAGGACCCGGGGGGAGATACGCAGTATTTT.

This clonotype was detected ten times or more. CDR3 protein: CASSSTVSYEQYF. The CDR3 DNA reads as TGCGCCAGCAGCTCGACAGTCTCCTACGAGCAGTACTTC. The V and J genes are TRBV5-1 and TRBJ2-7; tentative D call: TRBD1 (5 bases). There are 13 residues in the CDR3. Germline CDR1 is SGHRS and CDR2 is YFSETQ. V was trimmed by 3 bases and J by 0 bases, leaving 7 bases between them.

Many counts were recorded for this clonotype. The J gene is TRBJ2-1, the V gene TRBV11-2, with D perhaps TRBD1 (5 bases). V was trimmed by 1 base and J by 5 bases, leaving 12 bases between them. The CDR3 is made up of 15 amino acids. CDR1 is SGHAT, CDR2 FQNNGV, per germline. CDR3 region: CASSLVHSGNNEQFF. CDR3 in DNA: TGTGCCAGCAGCTTAGTCCATTCAGGGAACAATGAGCAGTTCTTC.

With respect to this clonotype: The junction departs from the called germline gene at one end, perhaps through a read error. The CDR3: CASSESGGHTDTQYF. In DNA form, the CDR3 reads TGCGCCAGCAGTGAGTCCGGGGGACACACAGATACGCAGTATTTT. The V gene is TRBV7-9, the J gene TRBJ2-3; D is tentatively TRBD1 or TRBD2 (6 bases each). The germline V gene has CDR1 SEHNR and CDR2 FQNEAQ (reference sequence). The CDR3 sequence is 15 residues long. The full variable domain, rest sourced from reference TRBV7-9 and TRBJ2-3, is DTGVSQNPRHKITKRGQNVTFRCDPISEHNRLYWYRQTLGQGPEFLTYFQNEAQLEKSRLLSDRFSAERPKGSFSTLEIQRTEQGDSAMYLCASSESGGHTDTQYFGPGTRLTVL.

CDR3 loop: CASSLSGGAFSEQYF. The CDR3 DNA is TGTGCCAGCAGCTTGAGCGGGGGGGCTTTCTCCGAGCAGTACTTC. This rearrangement joins TRBV7-2 to TRBJ2-7; 10 nucleotides agree with TRBD2. Losses at the gene ends were 3 bases for V and 6 bases for J; bases not matched to a gene: 8. There are 15 residues in the CDR3. The germline gives CDR1 SGHTA, CDR2 FQGNSA.

This clonotype was counted at least ten times. The chain is built from TRBV6-2 or TRBV6-3 and TRBJ2-7; D perhaps matches TRBD2 (6 bases). V lost 3 bases to trimming and J lost 4 bases, with 13 bases between them. This CDR3 spans 14 amino acids. Germline CDR1 is MNHEY and CDR2 is SVGEGT. In DNA, the CDR3 is TGTGCCAGCAGTTATAGCGGCCTAGGGTACGAGCAGTACTTC. Protein: CASSYSGLGYEQYF.

This clonotype has only a few counts. CDR3 region: CASSLSWGREEGYTF. The CDR3, as DNA: TGTGCCAGCAGCTTGAGCTGGGGGCGCGAGGAAGGCTACACCTTC. The rearrangement uses TRBV7-9 and TRBJ1-2; the D gene is possibly TRBD1 (6 bases). Deletions cut 3 bases from V and 8 bases from J, with 19 bases between. Per germline, CDR1 SEHNR and CDR2 FQNEAQ (reference sequence). This CDR3 region has 15 residues.

The chain uses TRBV11-3 and TRBJ1-6; 8 bases match TRBD1. The CDR3 loop spans 16 amino acids. Germline V CDR1 and CDR2: SGHNT, YENEEA. After removal of 0 bases from V and 10 bases from J, the junction contained 8 bases not matched to a gene. CDR3 sequence reads: CASSLEDRVGYSPLHF. The DNA of the CDR3 is TGTGCCAGCAGCTTAGAGGACAGGGTGGGCTACTCACCCCTCCACTTT.

The chain combines TRBV20-1 with TRBJ2-5; TRBD2 matches 13 bases. V lost 6 bases, J lost 4 bases, and 8 bases stayed unmatched. The length of the CDR3 is 15 residues. Germline values: CDR1 DFQATT, CDR2 SNEGSKA (reference sequence). The CDR3 DNA sequence: TGCAGTGCGAGGACTAGCGGGGGTGTAGGAGAGACCCAGTACTTC. Translated: CSARTSGGVGETQYF.